This T cell receptor (beta chain) was documented in a study of T-cell reconstitution after alpha-beta-depleted transplantation in children listed by TCRdb under 2016. At the level of the whole study: Using TCR repertoire profiling, the study quantitatively followed how T-cell immune reconstitution unfolded in children after TCRalphabeta/CD19-depleted allogeneic hematopoietic cell transplantation.

To prepare the library, PCR was applied. Sequencer: Illumina HiSeq 2500. Molecular barcoding was employed in the preparation of TCR libraries, with unique molecular identifiers being used to normalize TCRbeta repertoire quantification. The raw public data were reprocessed by TCRdb itself: fastp quality trimming at Q25, MiXCR clonotype calling, in-frame beta chains only. Each CDR3 protein appears once, grouped with its most common genes and DNA. The sample table shows about 360,000 distinct CDR3 sequences, and roughly 13% are seen once. The ten top clones hold about 4.5% of the sample. Ten or more counts support this clonotype. What this receptor recognizes is not known. No much larger clone exists at a distance of one base, and base qualities are not known. Sequenced material: PBMCs, taken from the stem cell graft. The source of this sequence is a human donor who donated a stem cell graft to a child with Fanconi anemia.

The CDR3 corresponds to CSGGVQETQYF. The DNA sequence is TGCAGTGGTGGGGTTCAAGAGACCCAGTACTTC. The sequence is built from TRBV20-1 and TRBJ2-5, with no confident D gene call. From a lookup of the germline V gene (reference sequence), CDR1 and CDR2 are DFQATT and SNEGSKA. The CDR3, from cysteine to phenylalanine, totals 11 residues. The only DNA kept is the CDR3, 33 bases in frame from the first base. V gives up 7 bases and J gives up 2 bases, and the segment between their germline ends measures 8 bases.